These T cell receptor beta chains were read from a single sample in a study of T cell responses to AZD1222 COVID-19 vaccine. Data came from immunoSEQ multiplex PCR; TCRdb stores just in-frame clones and leaves some out. The sample has some 130,000 clones; approximately 84% are singletons. The sequencing used peripheral blood, collected on day 0 of AZD1222 vaccination. The receptor source for this set is an adult in good health. Both conserved end residues are trimmed from each CDR3.

j_gene: TRBJ1-6
v_gene: TRBV6-4
CDR3aa: AGPRDRHNSPLH

j_gene: TRBJ2-1
v_gene: TRBV18
CDR3aa: ASSPPSGVTTNEQF

j_gene: TRBJ1-5
v_gene: TRBV28
CDR3aa: ASRNRDRGYSNQPQH

j_gene: TRBJ2-2
v_gene: TRBV6-5
CDR3aa: ASSSRNTGELF

j_gene: TRBJ1-1
v_gene: TRBV20-1
CDR3aa: SARGEAF

j_gene: TRBJ2-7
v_gene: TRBV10-3
CDR3aa: AIKGLDEQY

j_gene: TRBJ1-1
v_gene: TRBV5-1
CDR3aa: ASSLATQATEAF

j_gene: TRBJ2-7
v_gene: TRBV15
CDR3aa: ATSRGRTYEQY

j_gene: TRBJ2-7
v_gene: TRBV6-6
CDR3aa: ASSYLSSYEQY

j_gene: TRBJ1-5
v_gene: TRBV7-2
CDR3aa: ASSFSTGTPNQPQH

j_gene: TRBJ2-5
v_gene: TRBV5-1
CDR3aa: ASSWEVSETQY

j_gene: TRBJ1-4
v_gene: TRBV6-5
CDR3aa: ASSSRDNEKLF

j_gene: TRBJ2-5
v_gene: TRBV19
CDR3aa: ASSPETGDETQY

j_gene: TRBJ2-7
v_gene: TRBV5-4
CDR3aa: ASSLRGGEGYEQY

j_gene: TRBJ1-4
v_gene: TRBV13
CDR3aa: ASSLGGRDVEKLF

j_gene: TRBJ2-7
v_gene: TRBV5-1
CDR3aa: ASSQGIRDEQY

j_gene: TRBJ2-1
v_gene: TRBV13
CDR3aa: ASKENSYNEQF

j_gene: TRBJ1-1
v_gene: TRBV6-5
CDR3aa: ASNFDRQNTEAF

j_gene: TRBJ1-3
v_gene: TRBV9
CDR3aa: ASSGRPGNTIY

j_gene: TRBJ2-7
v_gene: TRBV11-2
CDR3aa: ASSLAPGTTYEQY

j_gene: TRBJ2-7
v_gene: TRBV7-2
CDR3aa: ASSSSDAYEQY

j_gene: TRBJ2-7
v_gene: TRBV6-5
CDR3aa: ATRDSSSYEQY

j_gene: TRBJ1-3
v_gene: TRBV18
CDR3aa: ASSHGFIGTVSGNTIY

j_gene: TRBJ1-6
v_gene: TRBV5-6
CDR3aa: ASSQWGGLISPLH

j_gene: TRBJ1-5
v_gene: TRBV18
CDR3aa: ASSRGLSNQPQH

j_gene: TRBJ2-7
v_gene: TRBV5-1
CDR3aa: ASSLGPGSYDEQY

j_gene: TRBJ1-1
v_gene: TRBV11-3
CDR3aa: ASSQHQNTEAF

j_gene: TRBJ2-7
v_gene: TRBV27
CDR3aa: ASSPLDPMVTYEQY

j_gene: TRBJ2-7
v_gene: TRBV11-2
CDR3aa: ASSLAGYEQY

j_gene: TRBJ1-5
v_gene: TRBV5-1
CDR3aa: ASSFGDPNQPQH

j_gene: TRBJ1-5
v_gene: TRBV9
CDR3aa: ASSVGSGNQPQH

j_gene: TRBJ2-3
v_gene: TRBV24-1
CDR3aa: ATSDFGGQADTQY

j_gene: TRBJ2-3
v_gene: TRBV6-2/TRBV6-3
CDR3aa: ASSYPSTRPWGVEQY

j_gene: TRBJ2-3
v_gene: TRBV15
CDR3aa: ATSIQGAMGDTQY

j_gene: TRBJ1-6
v_gene: TRBV27
CDR3aa: ASSFGWTSPLH

j_gene: TRBJ2-1
v_gene: TRBV3-1/TRBV3-2
CDR3aa: ASSLPREAQF

j_gene: TRBJ1-3
v_gene: TRBV7-9
CDR3aa: ASSSQRVSSGNTIY

j_gene: TRBJ2-2
v_gene: TRBV6-2/TRBV6-3
CDR3aa: ASSGPTGRELF

j_gene: TRBJ2-1
v_gene: TRBV19
CDR3aa: ASSIRGGNNEQF

j_gene: TRBJ1-1
v_gene: TRBV27
CDR3aa: ASSLRGPVGSEAF

j_gene: TRBJ2-3
v_gene: TRBV7-9
CDR3aa: ASSLGAGQDRDTQY

j_gene: TRBJ1-5
v_gene: TRBV6-5
CDR3aa: ASSYAVNQPQH

j_gene: TRBJ1-5
v_gene: TRBV5-4
CDR3aa: ASSFSGQPQH

j_gene: TRBJ2-1
v_gene: TRBV18
CDR3aa: ASSPGRVTLDEQF

j_gene: TRBJ2-7
v_gene: TRBV5-6
CDR3aa: ASSLAGTLGSYEQY

j_gene: TRBJ1-6
v_gene: TRBV10-3
CDR3aa: AIKEGADRSSPLH

j_gene: TRBJ2-3
v_gene: TRBV6-5
CDR3aa: ASSRLAGGTDTQY

j_gene: TRBJ1-2
v_gene: TRBV28
CDR3aa: ASTQGAGGYT

j_gene: TRBJ1-5
v_gene: TRBV28
CDR3aa: ASSFPGTGQPQH

j_gene: TRBJ1-2
v_gene: TRBV19
CDR3aa: ASSPDPRAPLRGYT

j_gene: TRBJ1-5
v_gene: TRBV6-1
CDR3aa: ASSESTSNQPQH

j_gene: TRBJ2-2
v_gene: TRBV18
CDR3aa: ASSPLFSGSGTGELF